What follows is one T cell receptor (beta chain) and its context. Its target is unknown. This record belongs to a study of tumor-infiltrating lymphocytes in localized non-small cell lung cancer. TCRdb keeps only in-frame clones here, not all; method: immunoSEQ multiplex PCR. The repertoire has about 10,000 clones, about 76% of them found once; the top ten carry 15% to 20%. Study-level findings and limits: Tumors had more T cell infiltration than uninvolved lung, per TCRbeta sequencing and CD3 counts. TCR sequencing covered a subset of patients with enough tissue.

Trimming removed 5 bases from V and 3 bases from J; junction bases left unmatched: 8. Germline CDR1 reads MNHNY; CDR2 reads SVGAGI (reference sequence). This CDR3 comprises 15 residues. The sequence derives from a human donor with non-small cell lung cancer. Sequenced sample: uninvolved lung tissue not adjacent to the tumor. The chain couples TRBV6-6 to TRBJ2-7; 9 bases map to TRBD1. In nucleotides, the CDR3 is TGTGCCAGCAGTCGACCGGGACAGGGAGACTACGAGCAGTACTTC. Translated, it gives CASSRPGQGDYEQYF.